This T cell receptor beta chain was documented in a study of CD8+CD57+ T cells in acquired aplastic anemia. Whole-study context: Sorted CD4+ and CD8+ cell DNA averaged around 3.5 ug.

Patients who underwent sequencing had shown CD8+CD57+ cell expansion by flow cytometry. This CDR3 has 13 amino acids. V was pared by 7 bases and J by 4 bases, with 11 bases between. In germline, CDR1 is LNHDA, CDR2 SQIVND (reference sequence). Profiling that covered TCR beta VDJ and CDR3 relied on genomic DNA as its template. One entry per CDR3 protein, called by TCRdb with MiXCR from the reads. The profile shows over 150,000 distinct CDR3 sequences, roughly 43% of them singletons. The receptor's source is a human donor with aplastic anemia. V usage is TRBV19 and J usage is TRBJ2-1; D is perhaps TRBD2 (6 bases). The sequenced sample consisted of sorted CD4+, CD8+, or CD8+CD57+ T cells (not recorded which) from PBMCs. CDR3 sequence reads: CASTGDLYNEQFF. DNA for the CDR3: TGTGCCAGTACCGGGGACTTATACAATGAGCAGTTCTTC.